The 24 T cell receptor beta chains below come from one sample, sequenced in a study of breast tumors, draining lymph nodes, adjacent tissues. Samples came from axillary lymph nodes draining the breast cancer. Each CDR3 protein gets one entry after TCRdb re-called the multiplex PCR reads with MiXCR. This sample has about 200,000 distinct CDR3 sequences, with around 29% found just once. Sequencing used axillary lymph node tissue. The source of these receptors is a female donor with breast cancer. Some clones in this sample may be carry-over from other donors' samples.

This chain connects TRBV5-6 to TRBJ2-7; D might be TRBD2 (6 bases). There are 14 residues in the CDR3. Germline lookup yields CDR1 SGHDT and CDR2 YYEEEE. Trimming removed 5 bases at V and 3 bases at J, with 15 bases between. For the CDR3, the DNA is TGTGCCAGCAGATCGACGACAGCGGGCTACGAGCAGTACTTC. Amino acids: CASRSTTAGYEQYF. The full variable domain, rest sourced from reference TRBV5-6 and TRBJ2-7, is DAGVTQSPTHLIKTRGQQVTLRCSPKSGHDTVSWYQQALGQGPQFIFQYYEEEERQRGNFPDRFSGHQFPNYSSELNVNALLLGDSALYLCASRSTTAGYEQYFGPGTRLTVT.

This clonotype was counted many times. This chain connects TRBV5-1 to TRBJ2-1; no clear D gene. V shed 5 bases and J shed 0 bases, with 9 bases lying between them. CDR1 SGHRS and CDR2 YFSETQ come from the germline V gene. The CDR3 is 14 residues long. The CDR3 loop reads CASRSWSSYNEQFF. The DNA for the CDR3 is TGCGCCAGCAGGAGCTGGAGCTCCTACAATGAGCAGTTCTTC.

In this sample, this clonotype turned up many times. This chain links TRBV6-2 or TRBV6-3 with TRBJ2-2, with unresolved D. The CDR3 spans 13 residues. Trimming shortened V by 6 bases and J by 3 bases, and 8 bases separated the two germline ends. Germline CDR1 and CDR2: MNHEY and SVGEGT. As DNA, the CDR3 is TGTGCCAGCAGGGTCGTGGACACCGGGGAGCTGTTTTTT. Translation: CASRVVDTGELFF.

This clonotype was recorded at least ten times. V is TRBV4-1 and J is TRBJ2-6; a weak D match, TRBD2 (6 bases). This CDR3 spans 18 amino acids. Trimming took off 4 bases at V and 4 bases at J, with 20 bases between the two ends. Germline loops: CDR1 MGHRA, CDR2 YSYEKL. This chain's CDR3 is CASSRREVGAYGANVLTF. The CDR3 DNA is TGCGCCAGCAGCCGAAGGGAGGTGGGCGCGTACGGGGCCAACGTCCTGACTTTC.

This clonotype was picked up many times. The gene calls are TRBV2 and TRBJ2-7; 10 nucleotides line up with TRBD1. The CDR3 spans 13 residues. J lost 6 bases, V lost 7 bases, and 6 bases had no gene match. Looked up from germline, CDR1 is SNHLY and CDR2 is FYNNEI. The CDR3 protein is CASNPGQGLEQYF. CDR3 nucleotide sequence: TGTGCCAGCAACCCGGGACAGGGGCTCGAGCAGTACTTC.

This clonotype was observed at least ten times. V gene TRBV30 combines with J gene TRBJ1-2, with 7 bases fitting TRBD1. Germline V lookup: CDR1 GTSNPN, CDR2 SVGIG (reference sequence). There are 11 residues in the CDR3. V was pared by 8 bases and J by 9 bases, with 9 bases of the junction left unmatched. CDR3 nucleotide sequence: TGTGCCGCCCGGGACAGTCTTCGCTACACCTTC. Amino acid sequence: CAARDSLRYTF.

This clonotype appeared many times. The chain carries TRBV5-1 and TRBJ1-4; no firm D call. CDR1 is SGHRS and CDR2 is YFSETQ in the germline V gene. Trimming pared 0 bases from V and 8 bases from J, leaving 14 bases between. The CDR3 totals 15 residues. Written as DNA, the CDR3 is TGCGCCAGCAGCTTGGACTCGGGAGCGGACGAAAAACTGTTTTTT. It translates to CASSLDSGADEKLFF.

The CDR3 loop reads CASSTRTGELFF. The DNA of the CDR3 is TGTGCCAGCAGCACGCGGACAGGGGAGCTGTTTTTT. V and J are TRBV7-9 and TRBJ2-2; D may be TRBD1 (5 bases). The CDR3 spans 12 residues. Germline CDR1 and CDR2: SEHNR and FQNEAQ (reference sequence). Trimming left V 5 bases short and J 8 bases short, with 9 bases between.

This clonotype was seen ten or more times. This rearrangement joins TRBV19 to TRBJ2-4, with 8 bases aligning to TRBD2. The V and J ends lost 1 base and 5 bases, in that order; junction bases with no gene match: 1. The germline gives CDR1 LNHDA, CDR2 SQIVND (reference sequence). The CDR3 runs 14 residues. Here the CDR3 DNA reads TGTGCCAGTAGTATAGGGACTAGCCAAAACATTCAGTACTTC. Its protein product is CASSIGTSQNIQYF.

This clonotype was recorded many times. This sequence joins TRBV10-3 and TRBJ1-6; the D gene is possibly TRBD1 (5 bases). V was cut by 0 bases and J by 7 bases, with 13 bases left in between. Germline lookup yields CDR1 ENHRY and CDR2 SYGVKD. The CDR3 loop spans 16 amino acids. This chain's CDR3 is CAISESGARLNSPLHF. The DNA for the CDR3 is TGTGCCATCAGTGAGTCAGGGGCGCGACTGAATTCACCCCTCCACTTT.

This clonotype was observed a handful of times. With a much larger clone just one base away, this may be a read error. V gene TRBV5-4 combines with J gene TRBJ2-7, with D tentatively TRBD1 or TRBD2 (5 bases each). The CDR3 spans 14 residues. V was cut by 4 bases and J by 5 bases, with 16 bases left in between. Germline V gives CDR1 SGHNT, CDR2 YYREEE (reference sequence). CDR3 loop: CASSPPGPRNEQYF. CDR3 coding DNA: TGTGCCAGCAGCCCCCCGGGACCGAGAAACGAGCAGTACTTC.

This clonotype was detected many times. The chain links TRBV4-2 to TRBJ2-2; 7 bases map to TRBD1. Unmatched junction bases numbered 6, after V lost 0 bases and J lost 5 bases. The CDR3 sequence is 16 residues long. Germline V gene data show CDR1 as LGHNA and CDR2 as YNFKEQ. The CDR3 region has the DNA TGTGCCAGCAGCCAAGATAAGGACAGGATAACCGGGGAGCTGTTTTTT. Encoded protein: CASSQDKDRITGELFF.

This clonotype was observed a handful of times. The rearrangement joins TRBV7-2 to TRBJ1-1, with D unclear. V lost 0 bases and J lost 3, with 2 bases in between. CDR3 size: 12 residues. CDR1 and CDR2 from the germline V gene are SGHTA and FQGNSA. The CDR3 DNA sequence: TGTGCCAGCAGCTTAGCCTACACTGAAGCTTTCTTT. Protein sequence: CASSLAYTEAFF.

This clonotype showed up many times. This rearrangement joins TRBV12-3 or TRBV12-4 to TRBJ1-6; 10 bases are a match to TRBD1. V was clipped by 6 bases and J by 8 bases; unmatched bases: 7. The length of the CDR3 is 15 residues. CDR3 DNA sequence: TGTGCCAGCAGCCCACGCGGGACAGGGGATTCACCCCTCCACTTT. It specifies CASSPRGTGDSPLHF.

This clonotype was seen only a few times. This sequence joins TRBV5-1 and TRBJ2-5, with 7 bases aligning to TRBD1. Germline CDR1 reads SGHRS; CDR2 reads YFSETQ. This CDR3 is built from 15 residues. Unmatched junction bases numbered 11, after V lost 4 bases and J lost 5 bases. The CDR3 DNA sequence: TGCGCCAGCAGCGCCACAGGGGATTATCACGAGACCCAGTACTTC. Its translation: CASSATGDYHETQYF.

This clonotype was counted once. A much larger clone sits a single nucleotide away, making a read error possible. This chain uses TRBV5-5 with TRBJ2-3, with D possibly matching TRBD1 (5 bases). Looked up from germline, CDR1 is SGHKS and CDR2 is YYEKEE (reference sequence). This CDR3 has 14 residues. Here the CDR3 reads CASSFLLSTGTQYF. For the CDR3, the DNA is TGTGCCAGCAGCTTTCTCTTAAGCACAGGTACGCAGTATTTT.

This clonotype was found a few times. The chain uses TRBV18 and TRBJ2-2; D is uncertain. This CDR3 is built from 13 residues. The germline V and J ends were trimmed by 0 bases and 6 bases, with 5 bases remaining between them. CDR1 is KGHSH, CDR2 LQKENI, per germline. The CDR3 DNA is TGTGCCAGCTCACCACCCAACGCCGGGGAGCTGTTTTTT. Its protein is CASSPPNAGELFF.

This clonotype was detected ten times or more. This chain connects TRBV6-6 to TRBJ2-2; D is tentatively TRBD1 or TRBD2 (5 bases each). V was pared by 6 bases and J by 2 bases, with 25 bases between. Looked up from germline, CDR1 is MNHNY and CDR2 is SVGAGI (reference sequence). The CDR3 spans 19 residues. CDR3 sequence reads: CASSSAEGFGTINTGELFF. The CDR3 region has the DNA TGTGCCAGCAGCTCGGCTGAGGGGTTCGGGACGATTAACACCGGGGAGCTGTTTTTT.

The CDR3 protein is CSASLGDSPLHF. In nucleotides, the CDR3 is TGCAGTGCTAGTCTCGGGGATTCACCCCTCCACTTT. This rearrangement joins TRBV20-1 to TRBJ1-6; no clear D. With 3 bases removed from V and 8 bases from J, the gap between germline ends came to 8 bases. The germline CDR1 and CDR2 sequences are DFQATT and SNEGSKA (reference sequence). The CDR3 extends over 12 amino acids.

Regarding this clonotype: A much larger clone lies a single base off, so this may be a read error. The genes are TRBV12-3 or TRBV12-4 and TRBJ2-1, with 11 bases that match TRBD2. The V segment lost 3 bases and the J segment 4 bases; nucleotides outside the gene matches: 11. This CDR3 contains 18 residues. CDR3 region: CASSFNPAGTSGYNEQFF. The DNA for the CDR3 is TGTGCCAGCAGTTTCAACCCAGCAGGGACTAGCGGTTACAATGAGCAGTTCTTC.

This clonotype appeared many times. The V and J genes are TRBV10-2 and TRBJ2-5, with TRBD2 matching 7 bases. Germline assignment: CDR1 WSHSY and CDR2 SAAADI. The CDR3 runs 14 residues. The V gene end was trimmed by 7 bases and the J gene end by 3 bases; junction bases not matched to a gene: 8. Here the CDR3 DNA reads TGCGCCAGCAAGGGTAGGCTAGCGGAAGAGACCCAGTACTTC. Residues: CASKGRLAEETQYF.

For this clonotype: This could be a read error, since a much larger clone is one nucleotide away. V gene TRBV7-9 combines with J gene TRBJ1-2; 7 bases are shared with TRBD1. Germline V gene lookup returns CDR1 SEHNR and CDR2 FQNEAQ (reference sequence). J gave up 5 bases and V 7 bases, and 10 bases lay outside the gene matches. There are 14 residues in the CDR3. CDR3: CASNFPGGAYGYTF. CDR3 nucleotide sequence: TGTGCCAGCAACTTCCCAGGGGGGGCTTATGGCTACACCTTC.

The table lists this clonotype with many counts. This chain joins TRBV20-1 and TRBJ2-1; 14 bases match TRBD2. V shed 5 bases and J 0 bases; nucleotides not matched to a gene: 6. CDR3 length equals 17 residues. Germline CDR1 reads DFQATT; CDR2 reads SNEGSKA (reference sequence). DNA of the CDR3: TGCAGTGCTGTGGGGACTAGCGGGAGTATCTCCTACAATGAGCAGTTCTTC. This gives the protein CSAVGTSGSISYNEQFF.

This clonotype turned up a few times. J is TRBJ2-2 and V is TRBV6-6; 8 bases match TRBD1. Germline V CDR1 and CDR2: MNHNY, SVGAGI (reference sequence). V shed 5 bases and J 3 bases; nucleotides not matched to a gene: 5. The CDR3 runs 15 residues. CDR3 nucleotide sequence: TGTGCCAGCAGTCAACCGGGACAGGACACCGGGGAGCTGTTTTTT. Encoded protein: CASSQPGQDTGELFF.